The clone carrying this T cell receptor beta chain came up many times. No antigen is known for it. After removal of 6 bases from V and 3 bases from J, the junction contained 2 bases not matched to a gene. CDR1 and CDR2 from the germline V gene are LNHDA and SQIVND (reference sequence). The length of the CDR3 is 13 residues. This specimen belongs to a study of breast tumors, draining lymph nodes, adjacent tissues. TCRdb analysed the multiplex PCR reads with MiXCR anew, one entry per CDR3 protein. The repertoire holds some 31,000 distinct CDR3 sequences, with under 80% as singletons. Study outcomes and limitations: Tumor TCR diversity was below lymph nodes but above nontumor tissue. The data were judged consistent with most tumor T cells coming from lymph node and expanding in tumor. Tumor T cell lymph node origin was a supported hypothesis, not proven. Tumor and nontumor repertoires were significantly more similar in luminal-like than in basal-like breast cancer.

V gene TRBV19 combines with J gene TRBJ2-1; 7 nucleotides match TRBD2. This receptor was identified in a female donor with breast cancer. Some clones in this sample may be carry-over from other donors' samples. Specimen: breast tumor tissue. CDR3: CASSGGIYNEQFF. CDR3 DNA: TGTGCCAGTAGCGGGGGGATCTACAATGAGCAGTTCTTC.